Listed below are T cell receptor beta chains from one sample, sequenced in a study of shared clonotypes between healthy human individuals. TCRdb keeps only in-frame clones here, not all; method: immunoSEQ multiplex PCR. The sample contains approximately 2.1 million clones, more than 85% of which appear only once. The sample comprised naive CD4+ T cells from PBMCs. These TCRs come from a man between 18 and 29 years old in good health. Some clones in this sample may be carry-over from other donors' samples. Each CDR3 is given with its conserved first and last residue. D genes are given only for firm matches.

v_gene,d_gene,CDR3aa
TRBV7-9,TRBD2,CASSPAGSSGGFSTDTQYF
TRBV6-5,.,CASSYSGRVPPDTQYF
TRBV7-9,.,CASSFGLLGKETQYF
TRBV7-9,.,CASSPQGMLATGELFF
TRBV30,.,CAWSVVSGNEQFF
TRBV4-1,.,CASSQGGIYGYTF
TRBV19,.,CASSIVGFSNQPQHF
TRBV19,.,CASSMETGANTGELFF
TRBV10-3,.,CAISGTVKGGEQFF
TRBV7-9,.,CASSPQGGIVVAEAFF
TRBV28,TRBD1,CASSFTGTGARETQYF
TRBV18,.,CASSPMLQETQYF
TRBV28,TRBD1,CASSPRRTGRSGANVLTF
TRBV30,.,CAWTSGDTQYF
TRBV19,TRBD1,CASSIGQGRTGELFF
TRBV27,TRBD1,CASRKSDRVVAFF
TRBV18,TRBD1,CASSSSGTGIGNTIYF
TRBV6-1,TRBD2,CASSEVGLAGGTQYF
TRBV28,.,CASRYGAGYEQYF
TRBV5-1,TRBD1,CASRRDSGLTNVLTF
TRBV28,.,CASSSGGGSNEKLFF
TRBV19,.,CASSPRQESYEQYF
TRBV6-8,TRBD2,CASSSLSGRNTDTQYF
TRBV28,TRBD2,CASRQAGGGKNIQYF
TRBV5-4,.,CASSLEQEGAQYF
TRBV7-9,TRBD1,CASSTDRGRPGELFF
TRBV28,.,CASSLAPGEAFF
TRBV5-4,TRBD2,CASSLERLAGGEQYF
TRBV27,.,CASSPSIGHTNYGYTF
TRBV2,.,CASSFAARMEAFF
TRBV7-8,.,CASSSRWYSQLTGYTF
TRBV7-3,.,CASSEQGPNTEAFF
TRBV11-2,TRBD1,CASSSTGRGANEKLFF
TRBV6-6,TRBD1,CASSLDRVYEQYF
TRBV2,.,CASSRDIADTQYF
TRBV7-2,.,CASSLFQAAYTGELFF
TRBV7-9,.,CASSLSHGAFF
TRBV5-1,.,CASSLASSEAFF
TRBV5-8,.,CASSFMRGPEANQPQHF
TRBV5-1,TRBD2,CASSLASSGSAGELFF
TRBV4-2,.,CASSQDQGLGGLNTEAFF
TRBV6-1,.,CASSAISVSGNTIYF
TRBV28,.,CASSLANWNQPQHF